One and the same sample provided the 17 T cell receptor beta chains below, sequenced in a study of T cell responses to AZD1222 COVID-19 vaccine. Method: immunoSEQ multiplex PCR; TCRdb's copy keeps in-frame clones and lacks some. The sample has about 140,000 clones, 70% to 90% seen once; the top ten hold approximately 4.8%. Material: peripheral blood, obtained on day 0 of AZD1222 vaccination. The receptors shown here come from an adult in good health.

The J gene is TRBJ1-4, the V gene TRBV5-1, with TRBD1 identical over 8 bases. There are 14 residues in the CDR3. Trimming took 7 bases from V and 8 from J; bases not matched to a gene: 10. The germline V gene has CDR1 SGHRS and CDR2 YFSETQ. The DNA of the CDR3 is TGCGCCAGCGGGGCAGGGGGCGCCGGGGAAAAACTGTTTTTT. Translation: CASGAGGAGEKLFF.

The V gene is TRBV6-4, the J gene TRBJ2-1; maybe TRBD1 (6 bases). The CDR3 runs to 15 residues. Trimming removed 5 bases at V and 2 bases at J, with 13 bases between. Germline V gene data show CDR1 as MRHNA and CDR2 as SNTAGT. The CDR3 region has the DNA TGTGCCAGCAGTTTCAGTGGGGGCACCTACAATGAGCAGTTCTTC. The encoded protein is CASSFSGGTYNEQFF.

The gene calls are TRBV7-9 and TRBJ1-2, with a tentative D call TRBD1 (5 bases). V lost 4 bases and J lost 2, with 17 bases in between. The CDR3 sequence is 16 residues long. CDR1 SEHNR and CDR2 FQNEAQ come from the germline V gene (reference sequence). The chain's CDR3 is CASSSQAYRQNYGYTF. The CDR3 DNA reads TGTGCCAGCAGCTCCCAGGCCTACAGGCAGAACTATGGCTACACCTTC.

The gene calls are TRBV5-1 and TRBJ2-3; TRBD2 agrees at 7 bases. V dropped 4 bases and J dropped 7; count of bases not matched to a gene: 18. Looked up from germline, CDR1 is SGHRS and CDR2 is YFSETQ. The CDR3 is 17 residues long. The CDR3 protein is CASSPRPRDYRGYTQYF. DNA of the CDR3: TGCGCCAGCAGCCCGAGACCCCGGGACTACCGCGGGTATACGCAGTATTTT.

Here the CDR3 DNA reads TGTGCCAGTACTCCCGCACTAGTTGGTGAAGCTTTCTTT. It codes for CASTPALVGEAFF. V usage is TRBV19 and J usage is TRBJ1-1; the D is unclear. This CDR3 comprises 13 residues. V lost 7 bases, J lost 7 bases, and 16 bases lay in between. Germline CDR1 and CDR2: LNHDA and SQIVND (reference sequence).

The chain carries TRBV11-1 and TRBJ2-2; the D gene is possibly TRBD1 (5 bases). Germline V gives CDR1 SGHAT, CDR2 FQDESV (reference sequence). V lost 3 bases and J 9 bases, leaving 14 bases between the germline ends. The CDR3 contains 14 residues. Here the CDR3 reads CASSFGSGYRELFF. CDR3 sequence (DNA): TGTGCCAGCAGCTTCGGTTCAGGGTACAGGGAGCTGTTTTTT.

V is TRBV10-2 and J is TRBJ2-7, with D possibly matching TRBD1 (6 bases). Germline CDR1 reads WSHSY; CDR2 reads SAAADI. Trimming took 6 bases from V and 1 from J, leaving 16 bases between them. This CDR3 region has 15 residues. The CDR3 bases are TGCGCCAGCAGCTCTATGGACAGAGATTCCTACGAGCAGTACTTC. Translated, it gives CASSSMDRDSYEQYF.

CDR3 sequence reads: CASSLWGGALEDYGYTF. The CDR3 bases are TGTGCCAGCAGCTTATGGGGGGGCGCCCTTGAGGACTATGGCTACACCTTC. This sequence joins TRBV11-2 and TRBJ1-2, with D perhaps TRBD1 (6 bases). This CDR3 region has 17 residues. The V end lost 2 bases, the J end lost 3 bases, and 19 bases lay between the germline ends. The germline CDR1 and CDR2 sequences are SGHAT and FQNNGV.

The chain couples TRBV5-1 to TRBJ2-5; D possibly corresponds to TRBD1 (6 bases). V lost 1 base to trimming and J lost 2 bases, with 12 bases between them. Germline CDR1 reads SGHRS; CDR2 reads YFSETQ. This CDR3 is built from 15 residues. This CDR3 is CASSLFGRGQETQYF. As DNA, the CDR3 is TGCGCCAGCAGCTTGTTCGGCAGGGGTCAAGAGACCCAGTACTTC.

The chain uses TRBV27 and TRBJ1-1, with 7 bases fitting TRBD1. With 3 bases clipped from V and 1 base from J, the junction kept 5 bases outside the gene matches. The CDR3 has 15 amino acids. Per germline, CDR1 MNHEY and CDR2 SMNVEV (reference sequence). The CDR3 DNA reads TGTGCCAGCAGTTTCTTAGGGACAGCGAACACTGAAGCTTTCTTT. Translating it yields CASSFLGTANTEAFF.

CDR3 in amino acids: CASSLTITWDKSTGELFF. The CDR3 coding sequence is TGCGCCAGCAGCTTGACGATAACTTGGGACAAAAGCACCGGGGAGCTGTTTTTT. This chain uses TRBV5-1 with TRBJ2-2; a weak D match, TRBD1 (6 bases). V shed 1 base and J shed 4 bases, with 20 bases lying between them. This CDR3 has 18 residues. The germline gives CDR1 SGHRS, CDR2 YFSETQ.

The chain combines TRBV5-6 with TRBJ2-7; unclear D gene. This CDR3 is built from 12 residues. Germline V gene data show CDR1 as SGHDT and CDR2 as YYEEEE. V gave up 3 bases and J gave up 4 bases, with 8 bases separating them. The CDR3 loop is CASSSTAYEQYF. The CDR3 nucleotides are TGTGCCAGCAGCTCAACAGCTTACGAGCAGTACTTC.

V gene TRBV3-1 (or the pseudogene TRBV3-2) combines with J gene TRBJ2-7; D is unresolved. Looked up from germline, CDR1 is LGHDT and CDR2 is YNNKEL (reference sequence). Trimming shortened V by 4 bases and J by 0 bases, and 4 bases separated the two germline ends. This CDR3 spans 12 amino acids. The CDR3 sequence is CASSLSSYEQYF. The CDR3 region has the DNA TGTGCCAGCAGCCTCAGCTCCTACGAGCAGTACTTC.

The chain couples TRBV27 to TRBJ1-2; a possible D gene is TRBD1 (5 bases). With 2 bases removed from V and 8 bases from J, the gap between germline ends came to 9 bases. Germline CDR1 is MNHEY and CDR2 is SMNVEV (reference sequence). CDR3 length: 12 residues. As DNA, the CDR3 is TGTGCCAGCAGTTTAAGGGGAGCGGGCTACACCTTC. This codes for CASSLRGAGYTF.

J is TRBJ1-2 and V is TRBV3-1 (or the pseudogene TRBV3-2); no firm D call. Trimming stripped 4 bases from V and 2 bases from J, with 5 bases between. This CDR3 is built from 12 residues. CDR1 and CDR2 from the germline V gene are LGHDT and YNNKEL (reference sequence). CDR3 in DNA: TGTGCCAGCAGCCTAGCCAACTATGGCTACACCTTC. This sequence encodes CASSLANYGYTF.

This rearrangement joins TRBV29-1 to TRBJ2-5; either TRBD1 or TRBD2 may fit D (7 bases each). Germline V gene sequence: CDR1 SQVTM, CDR2 ANQGSEA. This CDR3 contains 15 residues. V dropped 0 bases and J dropped 5 bases, with 16 bases sitting between them. CDR3: CSVEDEGGGQETQYF. CDR3 coding DNA: TGCAGCGTTGAAGATGAGGGAGGGGGACAGGAGACCCAGTACTTC. Filled out from reference TRBV29-1 and TRBJ2-5, the complete variable domain reads SAVISQKPSRDICQRGTSLTIQCQVDSQVTMMFWYRQQPGQSLTLIATANQGSEATYESGFVIDKFPISRPNLTFSTLTVSNMSPEDSSIYLCSVEDEGGGQETQYFGPGTRLLVL.

Points on this clone: The sample holds other DNA sequences that translate to the same CDR3. J is TRBJ1-4 and V is TRBV28; D possibly corresponds to TRBD1 (6 bases). This CDR3 region has 16 residues. Trimming removed 4 bases at V and 0 bases at J, with 12 bases between. Germline lookup yields CDR1 MDHEN and CDR2 SYDVKM. The CDR3 reads CASSSLRGATNEKLFF. The CDR3 bases are TGTGCCAGCAGTTCTCTCAGGGGCGCAACTAATGAAAAACTGTTTTTT.